Listed below are T cell receptor beta chains from one sample, sequenced in a study of blood T cell repertoires in COVID-19. TCRdb keeps only in-frame clones here, not all; method: immunoSEQ multiplex PCR. Of roughly 79,000 clones listed, roughly 84% are singletons. The sequenced sample was peripheral blood. The receptors shown here come from a man aged 45-65 years with acute or convalescent COVID-19. The CDR3 runs from the conserved cysteine through the conserved F or W. A D gene is named only where the DNA matches it firmly. The listing skips clone size in some rows; elsewhere it reads once, few, many or a size class.

abundance: few
v_gene: TRBV7-2
d_gene: .
j_gene: TRBJ1-4
CDR3aa: CASSLGSGLDEKLFF
CDR3nt: TGTGCCAGCAGCTTAGGTTCGGGGTTGGACGAAAAACTGTTTTTT

abundance: .
v_gene: TRBV27
d_gene: .
j_gene: TRBJ1-6
CDR3aa: CASTSGSSLGSPLHF
CDR3nt: TGTGCCAGCACCTCAGGTTCCTCTCTGGGTTCACCCCTCCACTTT

abundance: .
v_gene: TRBV11-2
d_gene: .
j_gene: TRBJ1-2
CDR3aa: CASSPGWARYGYTF
CDR3nt: TGTGCCAGCAGCCCGGGGTGGGCGCGCTATGGCTACACCTTC

abundance: .
v_gene: TRBV18
d_gene: TRBD1
j_gene: TRBJ1-1
CDR3aa: CASSPGTGDTEAFF
CDR3nt: TGTGCCAGCTCACCAGGGACAGGTGACACTGAAGCTTTCTTT

abundance: .
v_gene: TRBV27
d_gene: .
j_gene: TRBJ1-5
CDR3aa: CASSLGHNQPQHF
CDR3nt: TGTGCCAGCAGTCTCGGACACAATCAGCCCCAGCATTTT

abundance: .
v_gene: TRBV19
d_gene: .
j_gene: TRBJ1-5
CDR3aa: CASSIYSGDNSNQPQHF
CDR3nt: TGTGCCAGTAGTATCTATTCAGGCGACAATAGCAATCAGCCCCAGCATTTT

abundance: .
v_gene: TRBV5-6
d_gene: .
j_gene: TRBJ2-7
CDR3aa: CASNDRSYEQYF
CDR3nt: TGTGCCAGCAACGACAGATCCTACGAGCAGTACTTC

abundance: .
v_gene: TRBV15
d_gene: TRBD1
j_gene: TRBJ2-5
CDR3aa: CATSRGGTGEETQYF
CDR3nt: TGTGCCACCAGCAGGGGGGGGACAGGGGAAGAGACCCAGTACTTC

abundance: .
v_gene: TRBV30
d_gene: .
j_gene: TRBJ1-1
CDR3aa: CACSGQNTEAFF
CDR3nt: TGTGCCTGCTCGGGACAGAACACTGAAGCTTTCTTT

abundance: .
v_gene: TRBV7-6
d_gene: TRBD2
j_gene: TRBJ2-1
CDR3aa: CASSLSSTSGNSYNEQFF
CDR3nt: TGTGCCAGCAGCTTAAGTTCCACTAGCGGAAACTCCTACAATGAGCAGTTCTTC

abundance: .
v_gene: TRBV3-1/TRBV3-2
d_gene: .
j_gene: TRBJ1-6
CDR3aa: CASSQGGRSSPLHF
CDR3nt: TGTGCCAGCAGCCAAGGGGGCCGTAGTTCACCCCTCCACTTT

abundance: few
v_gene: TRBV6-4
d_gene: .
j_gene: TRBJ2-3
CDR3aa: CASGAGHTDTQYF
CDR3nt: TGTGCCAGCGGAGCGGGCCACACAGATACGCAGTATTTT

abundance: .
v_gene: TRBV7-2
d_gene: TRBD1
j_gene: TRBJ2-2
CDR3aa: CASSKIQGAGELFF
CDR3nt: TGTGCCAGCAGCAAAATACAGGGGGCCGGGGAGCTGTTTTTT

abundance: .
v_gene: TRBV5-6
d_gene: .
j_gene: TRBJ2-1
CDR3aa: CASSSGRDYNEQFF
CDR3nt: TGTGCCAGCAGCTCCGGCCGGGACTACAATGAGCAGTTCTTC

abundance: large
v_gene: TRBV11-2
d_gene: TRBD2
j_gene: TRBJ2-3
CDR3aa: CASSLEAGTDTQYF
CDR3nt: TGTGCCAGCAGCTTAGAAGCGGGGACAGATACGCAGTATTTT

abundance: .
v_gene: TRBV7-2
d_gene: .
j_gene: TRBJ2-1
CDR3aa: CASSVTVDNEQFF
CDR3nt: TGTGCCAGCAGCGTCACGGTGGACAATGAGCAGTTCTTC

abundance: .
v_gene: TRBV6-6
d_gene: .
j_gene: TRBJ1-5
CDR3aa: CASRPTGYQPQHF
CDR3nt: TGTGCCAGCAGGCCGACAGGATATCAGCCCCAGCATTTT

abundance: .
v_gene: TRBV29-1
d_gene: TRBD1
j_gene: TRBJ2-7
CDR3aa: CSVDRDRGEQYF
CDR3nt: TGCAGCGTTGACCGGGACAGGGGCGAGCAGTACTTC

abundance: .
v_gene: TRBV21-1
d_gene: .
j_gene: TRBJ2-7
CDR3aa: CASSEGQGYSYEQYF
CDR3nt: TGTGCCAGCAGCGAAGGACAGGGCTACTCCTACGAGCAGTACTTC

abundance: .
v_gene: TRBV18
d_gene: TRBD1
j_gene: TRBJ1-3
CDR3aa: CASSPRTGVGNTIYF
CDR3nt: TGTGCCAGCTCACCAAGGACAGGGGTCGGAAACACCATATATTTT

abundance: .
v_gene: TRBV7-2
d_gene: TRBD1
j_gene: TRBJ2-7
CDR3aa: CASSSRGQHSYEQYF
CDR3nt: TGTGCCAGCAGCTCCAGGGGACAGCACTCCTACGAGCAGTACTTC